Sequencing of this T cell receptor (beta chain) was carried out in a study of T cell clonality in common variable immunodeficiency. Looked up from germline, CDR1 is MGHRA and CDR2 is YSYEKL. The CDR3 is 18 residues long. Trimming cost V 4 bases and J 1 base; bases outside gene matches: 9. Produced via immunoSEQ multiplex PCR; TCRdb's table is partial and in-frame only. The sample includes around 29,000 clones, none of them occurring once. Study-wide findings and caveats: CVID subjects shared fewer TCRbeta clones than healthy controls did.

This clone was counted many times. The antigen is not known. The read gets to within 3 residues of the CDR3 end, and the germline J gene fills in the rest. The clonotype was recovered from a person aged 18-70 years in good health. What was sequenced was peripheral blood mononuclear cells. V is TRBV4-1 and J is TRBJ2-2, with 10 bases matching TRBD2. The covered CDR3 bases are TGCGCCAGCAGCCCCGGACTAGGGACTAGCGTGAACACCGGGGAG. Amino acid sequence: CASSPGLGTSVNTGE. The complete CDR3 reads CASSPGLGTSVNTGELFF.